This passage covers 20 T cell receptor beta chains from one sample sequenced in a study of cytomegalovirus exposure and HLA in healthy donors. This PCR relied on a set of 60 Vbeta primers and 13 Jbeta primers. Using immunoSEQ multiplex PCR, the repertoire was profiled, and TCRdb retains in-frame clones only, with some absent. Here the sample spans approximately 200,000 clones, 60% to 85% being singletons. Sequenced material: PBMCs. The receptors were sampled from a woman under 30 in good health and CMV-seronegative.

This clone was detected once. V gene TRBV19 combines with J gene TRBJ1-5; possibly TRBD1 for D (6 bases). Trimming cost V 1 base and J 0 bases, with 13 bases left between them. The CDR3 consists of 17 residues. Germline V lookup: CDR1 LNHDA, CDR2 SQIVND (reference sequence). The CDR3 spells CASSIGTVMGSNQPQHF. The CDR3 region has the DNA TGTGCCAGTAGTATAGGGACAGTCATGGGTAGCAATCAGCCCCAGCATTTT.

The chain combines TRBV30 with TRBJ2-7, with 7 bases lining up with TRBD1. CDR1 GTSNPN and CDR2 SVGIG come from the germline V gene (reference sequence). J was trimmed by 7 bases and V by 5 bases; bases with no gene match: 11. The CDR3 runs 13 residues. Here the CDR3 DNA reads TGTGCCTGGGGGGACAGATCCTCGGAGGAGCAGTACTTC. It encodes CAWGDRSSEEQYF.

CDR3 region: CASSRTSGRAPNEQYF. The CDR3 DNA reads TGTGCCAGCAGCAGGACTAGCGGGAGGGCCCCCAACGAGCAGTACTTC. The chain combines TRBV5-4 with TRBJ2-7; 15 positions match TRBD2. Per the germline V gene, CDR1 is SGHNT and CDR2 is YYREEE (reference sequence). V lost 4 bases to trimming and J lost 5 bases; unmatched junction nucleotides: 7. The CDR3 is made up of 16 amino acids. Full variable domain (outside the CDR3, taken from reference TRBV5-4 and TRBJ2-7): ETGVTQSPTHLIKTRGQQVTLRCSSQSGHNTVSWYQQALGQGPQFIFQYYREEENGRGNFPPRFSGLQFPNYSSELNVNALELDDSALYLCASSRTSGRAPNEQYFGPGTRLTVT.

The chain carries TRBV18 and TRBJ2-2; D unresolved. V lost 7 bases and J lost 1, with 13 bases in between. This CDR3 spans 15 amino acids. Germline V lookup: CDR1 KGHSH, CDR2 LQKENI. The CDR3 nucleotides are TGTGCCAGCTTTCTATCGACGGGGAACACCGGGGAGCTGTTTTTT. This sequence encodes CASFLSTGNTGELFF.

In this sample, this clone turned up a few times. The chain joins TRBV19 to TRBJ1-1; D may be TRBD1 (5 bases). This CDR3 comprises 13 residues. Trimming pared 1 base from V and 10 bases from J, leaving 13 bases between. Germline V lookup: CDR1 LNHDA, CDR2 SQIVND (reference sequence). In DNA form, the CDR3 reads TGTGCCAGTAGTATAGTAGGAGGGGAAGGAGCTTTCTTT. It yields the protein CASSIVGGEGAFF. The variable domain in full, with the rest retrieved from reference TRBV19 and TRBJ1-1, is DGGITQSPKYLFRKEGQNVTLSCEQNLNHDAMYWYRQDPGQGLRLIYYSQIVNDFQKGDIAEGYSVSREKKESFPLTVTSAQKNPTAFYLCASSIVGGEGAFFGQGTRLTVV.

The chain couples TRBV4-3 to TRBJ2-7, with a possible D match to TRBD2 (6 bases). Germline V gene data show CDR1 as LGHNA and CDR2 as YSLEER. CDR3 length: 17 residues. The ends were cut back, 1 base at V and 0 bases at J, with 16 bases in the middle. Here the CDR3 DNA reads TGCGCCAGCAGCCAAGCCTTCCCCGGGACTGGCTCCTACGAGCAGTACTTC. Translation gives CASSQAFPGTGSYEQYF.

The J gene is TRBJ1-6, the V gene TRBV18; D might be TRBD1 (6 bases). CDR3 size: 15 residues. Trimming removed 5 bases from V and 6 bases from J, with 14 bases in between. Germline CDR1 is KGHSH and CDR2 is LQKENI. The DNA of the CDR3 is TGTGCCAGCTCAGGACAGCGACCAACTAATTCACCCCTCCACTTT. Translation: CASSGQRPTNSPLHF.

This chain uses TRBV6-6 with TRBJ1-4; D gene unclear. This CDR3 contains 15 residues. Trimming removed 2 bases from V and 14 bases from J, with 21 bases in between. In germline, CDR1 is MNHNY, CDR2 SVGAGI (reference sequence). The CDR3 nucleotides are TGTGCCAGCAGTTACCTTGCAGGCCTTACGTCTGTCCTGTTTTTT. This sequence encodes CASSYLAGLTSVLFF.

There are a few counts of this clone. The chain recombines TRBV28 with TRBJ1-1; D is ambiguous. From germline, CDR1 is MDHEN and CDR2 SYDVKM. This CDR3 contains 12 residues. The V end lost 11 bases, the J end lost 2 bases, and 12 bases lay between the germline ends. CDR3 nucleotides: TGTGCCTCTCATGGCGGCAACACTGAAGCTTTCTTT. Translation gives CASHGGNTEAFF.

V usage is TRBV2 and J usage is TRBJ2-2; D unresolved. The V and J ends lost 1 base and 1 base respectively, with 13 bases between them. The CDR3 has 17 amino acids. The germline V gene has CDR1 SNHLY and CDR2 FYNNEI. CDR3 nucleotides: TGTGCCAGCAGTGAAGTGTCCCCGGGTTTGAACACCGGGGAGCTGTTTTTT. Translated, it gives CASSEVSPGLNTGELFF.

The gene calls are TRBV27 and TRBJ1-2; a possible D gene is TRBD1 (5 bases). The germline V gene encodes CDR1 MNHEY and CDR2 SMNVEV (reference sequence). V shed 2 bases and J shed 0 bases, with 10 bases lying between them. This CDR3 comprises 15 residues. The CDR3, as DNA: TGTGCCAGCAGTTTAGACCTCAGGGCTAACTATGGCTACACCTTC. Protein sequence: CASSLDLRANYGYTF.

The chain employs TRBV18 and TRBJ1-1; TRBD1 aligns across 10 bases. The CDR3 sequence is 15 residues long. The ends lost 1 base at V and 1 base at J; junction bases unmatched: 0. Looked up from germline, CDR1 is KGHSH and CDR2 is LQKENI. The CDR3 loop is CASSPRDRGNTEAFF. CDR3 DNA: TGTGCCAGCTCACCACGGGACAGGGGGAACACTGAAGCTTTCTTT.

The V gene is TRBV5-4, the J gene TRBJ1-1; D gene ambiguous. Trimming pared 2 bases from V and 7 bases from J, leaving 12 bases between. Germline V gene lookup returns CDR1 SGHNT and CDR2 YYREEE (reference sequence). This CDR3 is built from 13 residues. The CDR3 bases are TGTGCCAGCAGCTTACCAAGGCAGGTTGAAGCTTTCTTT. It specifies CASSLPRQVEAFF.

V gene TRBV4-2 combines with J gene TRBJ2-3, with D perhaps matching TRBD1 (5 bases). Germline V gene data show CDR1 as LGHNA and CDR2 as YNFKEQ. V dropped 0 bases and J dropped 3 bases, with 10 bases sitting between them. The CDR3 sequence is 15 residues long. The CDR3 DNA follows: TGTGCCAGCAGCCAAGAAGACAGTGAAACAGATACGCAGTATTTT. Residues: CASSQEDSETDTQYF.

The chain links TRBV25-1 to TRBJ1-2, with D possibly matching TRBD1 (6 bases). V lost 5 bases, J lost 4 bases, and 11 bases lay in between. CDR3 length equals 13 residues. Germline CDR1 reads MGHDK; CDR2 reads SYGVNS. CDR3 bases: TGTGCCAGCAGTCCGGGACACCTCTATGGCTACACCTTC. It codes for CASSPGHLYGYTF.

The genes are TRBV27 and TRBJ1-6; 7 nucleotides line up with TRBD1. The CDR3 totals 15 residues. V trimming: 6 bases; J trimming: 4 bases; junction bases outside the gene matches: 6. The V gene's germline CDR1 is MNHEY and CDR2 SMNVEV (reference sequence). The DNA for the CDR3 is TGTGCCAGCAGGCCAGACAGGGAATATAATTCACCCCTCCACTTT. It translates to CASRPDREYNSPLHF.

The chain links TRBV19 to TRBJ2-5; 12 bases align to TRBD2. Unmatched junction bases numbered 8, after V lost 5 bases and J lost 4 bases. Germline-derived CDR1 and CDR2 are LNHDA and SQIVND (reference sequence). CDR3 length: 16 residues. DNA for the CDR3: TGTGCCAGTAGTTTACTAGCGGGGGGAAGTCTAGAGACCCAGTACTTC. As protein: CASSLLAGGSLETQYF.

The V and J genes are TRBV7-2 and TRBJ1-1, with 8 bases identical to TRBD1. The CDR3 is 18 residues long. V shed 3 bases, J shed 4 bases, and the junction held 16 bases outside the gene matches. CDR1 is SGHTA, CDR2 FQGNSA, per germline. The DNA of the CDR3 is TGTGCCAGCAGCTTGCCCCGGACAGGGCCGAGGGTGGGCACTGAAGCTTTCTTT. Amino acid sequence: CASSLPRTGPRVGTEAFF. The full variable domain, completed using reference TRBV7-2 and TRBJ1-1, is GAGVSQSPSNKVTEKGKDVELRCDPISGHTALYWYRQSLGQGLEFLIYFQGNSAPDKSGLPSDRFSAERTGGSVSTLTIQRTQQEDSAVYLCASSLPRTGPRVGTEAFFGQGTRLTVV.

This chain uses TRBV5-1 with TRBJ2-5; the match to TRBD1 covers 8 bases. The CDR3 is 16 amino acids. The germline CDR1 and CDR2 sequences are SGHRS and YFSETQ. J gave up 4 bases and V 5 bases, and 13 bases lay outside the gene matches. This CDR3 is CASRPRRQGRRETQYF. The CDR3 DNA reads TGCGCCAGCAGACCCCGGCGACAGGGGAGGCGAGAGACCCAGTACTTC.

This chain links TRBV6-5 with TRBJ2-3; TRBD2 might be the D (6 bases). Per germline, CDR1 MNHEY and CDR2 SVGAGI. V was cut by 7 bases and J by 0 bases, with 14 bases left in between. The CDR3 contains 15 residues. The CDR3 reads CASTASSASTDTQYF. The CDR3, as DNA: TGTGCCAGCACCGCCTCTAGCGCAAGCACAGATACGCAGTATTTT.